This TCR beta chain was identified during a study of regulatory T cells in long-lasting Graves disease. Study results and caveats: It was possible that the small sample size reduced accuracy. Sharing of public clonotypes was greater in persistent patients (roughly 2,600) than in new patients (966).

This sample's time point: persistent/refractory GD, antithyroid drugs over 5 years with positive TRAb. The TCR library was made from RNA extracted from PBMCs. This clonotype was found many times. As yet, its antigen is unknown. Both iRepertoire HTBI primers and Arm-PCR of CDR3 regions were used to build the TCR beta libraries. Authors' methods: Analysis of the samples identified around 60 TRBV and over 13 TRBJ segments. TCRdb redid the calling of the multiplex PCR reads with MiXCR, one entry per CDR3 protein. These V and J calls derive from TCRdb rather than the authors' analysis. This table has a few hundred thousand distinct CDR3 sequences, 20% to 25% appearing once. The sequence was collected from a female donor with Graves disease. The sequencing here drew on peripheral blood mononuclear cells (PBMCs), taken when the disease was refractory, from a patient treated with antithyroid drugs.

The DNA of the CDR3 is TGTGCCAGCAGGGGGCCGATGGTCAATCAGCCCCAGCATTTT. Protein: CASRGPMVNQPQHF. This chain joins TRBV2 and TRBJ1-5, with D maybe TRBD1 (5 bases). The germline V gene encodes CDR1 SNHLY and CDR2 FYNNEI. This CDR3 comprises 14 residues. The germline V and J ends were trimmed by 6 bases and 3 bases, with 12 bases remaining between them. The full variable domain, rest sourced from reference TRBV2 and TRBJ1-5, is EPEVTQTPSHQVTQMGQEVILRCVPISNHLYFYWYRQILGQKVEFLVSFYNNEISEKSEIFDDQFSVERPDGSNFTLKIRSTKLEDSAMYFCASRGPMVNQPQHFGDGTRLSIL.